The 29 T cell receptor beta chains reported below all come from one sample, sequenced in a study of OX40 agonist ivuxolimab in advanced cancers. The table came from immunoSEQ multiplex PCR; TCRdb's copy has only in-frame clones and leaves some out. Among 67,000 or so clones listed, roughly 90% were seen once. This sample comprised CD4+ or CD8+ T cells sorted from blood, obtained in a trial of the OX40 agonist ivuxolimab. The receptors were sampled from an adult with an advanced solid tumor such as melanoma, head and neck, liver or kidney cancer.

The J gene is TRBJ1-1, the V gene TRBV6-1; D remains ambiguous. Germline CDR1 and CDR2: MNHNS and SASEGT. Between the trimmed V and J ends, which lost 3 bases and 1 base, there was a span of 9 bases. CDR3 size: 14 residues. The CDR3 DNA reads as TGTGCCAGCAGTGACAGGCTTGCGAACACTGAAGCTTTCTTT. It is translated as CASSDRLANTEAFF.

CDR3 loop: CASSQDPTSGGSPRGAKNIQYF. DNA of the CDR3: TGCGCCAGCAGCCAAGATCCCACTAGCGGGGGGAGTCCCCGGGGGGCCAAAAACATTCAGTACTTC. V and J are TRBV4-1 and TRBJ2-4, with 12 bases identical to TRBD2. The CDR3 has 22 residues. V trimming: 0 bases; J trimming: 1 base; junction bases outside the gene matches: 16. Germline lookup yields CDR1 MGHRA and CDR2 YSYEKL.

This clone has a single count. The rearrangement joins TRBV19 to TRBJ2-1; the match to TRBD1 covers 9 bases. Germline trimming cut 6 bases from V and 6 bases from J; bases unmatched to any gene: 9. The CDR3 contains 15 residues. Germline CDR1 LNHDA, CDR2 SQIVND (reference sequence). CDR3: CASRKPGQGSNEQFF. CDR3 DNA: TGTGCCAGTAGGAAACCGGGACAGGGTTCCAATGAGCAGTTCTTC.

In this sample, this clone turned up once. This chain links TRBV5-1 with TRBJ1-1; D is unresolved. Looked up from germline, CDR1 is SGHRS and CDR2 is YFSETQ. Between the trimmed V and J ends, which lost 7 bases and 4 bases, there was a span of 20 bases. The CDR3 spans 15 residues. The CDR3 nucleotides are TGCGCCAGCTCCCAAGACCTTCCTTGGATCACTGAAGCTTTCTTT. It is translated as CASSQDLPWITEAFF.

The V and J genes are TRBV6-1 and TRBJ1-2; D gene uncertain. The CDR3 has 13 residues. Trimming stripped 6 bases from V and 8 bases from J, with 16 bases between. Germline lookup yields CDR1 MNHNS and CDR2 SASEGT. CDR3 loop: CASRETVRGGYTF. CDR3 DNA: TGTGCCAGCAGGGAAACAGTCCGCGGGGGCTACACCTTC.

This sequence joins TRBV6-1 and TRBJ1-2, with 7 bases matching TRBD1. Losses at the gene ends were 7 bases for V and 7 bases for J; bases not matched to a gene: 12. The CDR3 runs to 14 residues. The germline V gene encodes CDR1 MNHNS and CDR2 SASEGT. CDR3 DNA: TGTGCCAGCATTTATACTGGGACAGCGACTGGCTACACCTTC. As protein: CASIYTGTATGYTF.

The rearrangement joins TRBV6-1 to TRBJ2-7, with 8 bases identical to TRBD1. Trimming at V came to 5 bases and at J to 6 bases, leaving 9 bases not matched to a gene. Germline V gives CDR1 MNHNS, CDR2 SASEGT. This CDR3 region has 14 residues. As DNA, the CDR3 is TGTGCCAGCAGTTTCCGGCAGGGGGCCTTCGAGCAGTACTTC. Its protein product is CASSFRQGAFEQYF.

The rearrangement uses TRBV6-6 and TRBJ1-5, with a weak D call TRBD1 (5 bases). Germline CDR1 MNHNY, CDR2 SVGAGI (reference sequence). V lost 5 bases and J lost 2, with 13 bases in between. This CDR3 region has 15 residues. Written as DNA, the CDR3 is TGTGCCAGCAGTAACGGGGGGTCCGGCAATCAGCCCCAGCATTTT. Translation gives CASSNGGSGNQPQHF.

V usage is TRBV5-4 and J usage is TRBJ1-3, with no clear D. Per the germline V gene, CDR1 is SGHNT and CDR2 is YYREEE (reference sequence). V lost 0 bases and J lost 1, with 5 bases in between. The CDR3 runs to 14 residues. CDR3 protein: CASSLGRSGNTIYF. The CDR3 DNA reads as TGTGCCAGCAGCTTGGGGCGATCTGGAAACACCATATATTTT.

The chain is built from TRBV5-1 and TRBJ1-1, with D possibly matching TRBD1 (6 bases). Germline CDR1 and CDR2: SGHRS and YFSETQ. This CDR3 contains 17 residues. V was trimmed by 0 bases and J by 1 base, leaving 16 bases between them. The CDR3 coding sequence is TGCGCCAGCAGCTTGGACGTGACGGGGACACGGAACACTGAAGCTTTCTTT. Protein product: CASSLDVTGTRNTEAFF.

The chain joins TRBV19 to TRBJ2-1, with 13 positions matching TRBD2. J was trimmed by 6 bases and V by 5 bases; bases with no gene match: 4. CDR1 LNHDA and CDR2 SQIVND come from the germline V gene (reference sequence). The CDR3 is 15 amino acids. Written as DNA, the CDR3 is TGTGCCAGTAGTGGGACTAGCGGGGTTGGCAATGAGCAGTTCTTC. It codes for CASSGTSGVGNEQFF.

The chain links TRBV6-5 to TRBJ1-1, with D unresolved. Germline V gives CDR1 MNHEY, CDR2 SVGAGI. CDR3 length: 15 amino acids. V lost 4 bases and J lost 1, with 13 bases in between. CDR3 nucleotide sequence: TGTGCCAGCAGTTCCTCAGTGTGGGAGAACACTGAAGCTTTCTTT. It yields the protein CASSSSVWENTEAFF.

This clone was seen just once. J is TRBJ1-2 and V is TRBV5-4; TRBD1 aligns across 10 bases. Germline V gene sequence: CDR1 SGHNT, CDR2 YYREEE (reference sequence). This CDR3 is built from 15 residues. The trim removed 7 bases at V and 8 bases at J, leaving 14 bases unmatched. The CDR3 DNA sequence: TGTGCCAGCGTGGCCATGTCGGACAGGGGGGAAGGCTACACCTTC. This translates into CASVAMSDRGEGYTF.

V is TRBV2 and J is TRBJ2-3; no clear D gene. Germline V CDR1 and CDR2: SNHLY, FYNNEI. Trimming removed 1 base at V and 0 bases at J, with 5 bases between. The CDR3 extends over 14 amino acids. CDR3 DNA: TGTGCCAGCAGTGAAGGCCTCAGCACAGATACGCAGTATTTT. This gives the protein CASSEGLSTDTQYF. Combining the CDR3 with reference TRBV2 and TRBJ2-3 gives the whole variable domain EPEVTQTPSHQVTQMGQEVILRCVPISNHLYFYWYRQILGQKVEFLVSFYNNEISEKSEIFDDQFSVERPDGSNFTLKIRSTKLEDSAMYFCASSEGLSTDTQYFGPGTRLTVL.

This chain joins TRBV5-4 and TRBJ2-1; 7 bases match TRBD1. Trimming at V came to 0 bases and at J to 8 bases, leaving 8 bases not matched to a gene. Looked up from germline, CDR1 is SGHNT and CDR2 is YYREEE (reference sequence). The CDR3 spans 15 residues. CDR3 DNA: TGTGCCAGCAGCTTGGCCGGGACAGCTCGGGATGAGCAGTTCTTC. Its protein product is CASSLAGTARDEQFF.

The J gene is TRBJ2-5, the V gene TRBV7-2; possibly TRBD2 for D (6 bases). This CDR3 region has 14 residues. The germline V gene encodes CDR1 SGHTA and CDR2 FQGNSA. Trimming stripped 1 base from V and 1 base from J, with 7 bases between. This CDR3 is CASSLGGLQETQYF. CDR3 sequence (DNA): TGTGCCAGCAGCTTAGGGGGACTCCAAGAGACCCAGTACTTC.

CDR3 sequence (DNA): TGTGCCAGCAGCTTGGGACAGACGAACACTGAAGCTTTCTTT. Residues: CASSLGQTNTEAFF. V and J are TRBV5-8 and TRBJ1-1; a possible D gene is TRBD1 (5 bases). Germline V gene sequence: CDR1 SGHTS, CDR2 YDEGEE. The CDR3 is made up of 14 amino acids. V was pared by 0 bases and J by 1 base, with 7 bases between.

The rearrangement links TRBV30 to TRBJ2-1, with a possible D match to TRBD1 (6 bases). The germline gives CDR1 GTSNPN, CDR2 SVGIG (reference sequence). This CDR3 has 13 residues. Trimming removed 5 bases at V and 15 bases at J, with 23 bases between. CDR3 protein: CAWGKIGLDSRFF. The CDR3 bases are TGTGCCTGGGGCAAAATTGGCTTGGACAGTCGGTTCTTC.

The genes are TRBV27 and TRBJ1-3, with D perhaps TRBD1 (5 bases). Germline loops: CDR1 MNHEY, CDR2 SMNVEV (reference sequence). V dropped 6 bases and J dropped 1 base, with 10 bases sitting between them. The CDR3 length is 14 residues. The CDR3 is CASSRAGSGNTIYF. In nucleotides, the CDR3 is TGTGCCAGCAGCAGGGCTGGGTCTGGAAACACCATATATTTT.

The chain recombines TRBV6-5 with TRBJ2-2; D is unclear. Trimming pared 6 bases from V and 5 bases from J, leaving 7 bases between. Germline V gene data show CDR1 as MNHEY and CDR2 as SVGAGI. CDR3 length: 12 residues. The CDR3 sequence is CASRLQTGELFF. Written as DNA, the CDR3 is TGTGCCAGCAGACTACAGACCGGGGAGCTGTTTTTT.

The V gene is TRBV5-1, the J gene TRBJ1-1, with a weak D call TRBD1 (5 bases). Trimming took off 0 bases at V and 0 bases at J, with 15 bases between the two ends. Per the germline V gene, CDR1 is SGHRS and CDR2 is YFSETQ. The CDR3 loop spans 17 amino acids. CDR3 amino acids: CASSLAGASRMNTEAFF. The DNA for the CDR3 is TGCGCCAGCAGCTTGGCCGGGGCCAGCCGTATGAACACTGAAGCTTTCTTT.

The rearrangement links TRBV19 to TRBJ2-7, with 7 bases fitting TRBD2. The V segment lost 6 bases and the J segment 4 bases; nucleotides outside the gene matches: 6. This CDR3 has 13 amino acids. Germline CDR1 reads LNHDA; CDR2 reads SQIVND (reference sequence). CDR3 region: CASRNGGGYEQYF. The CDR3 coding sequence is TGTGCCAGTAGAAATGGCGGGGGATACGAGCAGTACTTC.

The V and J genes are TRBV5-6 and TRBJ2-3, with a weak D call TRBD2 (7 bases). Looked up from germline, CDR1 is SGHDT and CDR2 is YYEEEE. Trimming stripped 7 bases from V and 6 bases from J, with 21 bases between. CDR3 length equals 15 residues. Here the CDR3 DNA reads TGTGCCAGCGCAACTGGGCGGGGGCTGGGGGATACGCAGTATTTT. Translation gives CASATGRGLGDTQYF.

The chain carries TRBV4-1 and TRBJ1-6; D remains unclear. V was clipped by 2 bases and J by 9 bases, with 5 bases between them. From germline, CDR1 is MGHRA and CDR2 YSYEKL. The CDR3 totals 12 residues. DNA of the CDR3: TGCGCCAGCAGCCAAATACGTTCACCCCTCCACTTT. It is translated as CASSQIRSPLHF.

This chain uses TRBV5-5 with TRBJ1-2; D possibly corresponds to TRBD1 (5 bases). The CDR3 extends over 15 amino acids. V lost 2 bases, J lost 2 bases, and 13 bases lay in between. Germline assignment: CDR1 SGHKS and CDR2 YYEKEE (reference sequence). The DNA of the CDR3 is TGTGCCAGCAGCTTATTCGGAGGGACCAACTATGGCTACACCTTC. It specifies CASSLFGGTNYGYTF.

The CDR3 sequence is CASTKETGELFF. In nucleotides, the CDR3 is TGTGCCAGCACTAAGGAAACCGGGGAGCTGTTTTTT. V gene TRBV2 combines with J gene TRBJ2-2; D is ambiguous. The CDR3 extends over 12 amino acids. The ends were cut back, 7 bases at V and 5 bases at J, with 8 bases in the middle. Germline CDR1 is SNHLY and CDR2 is FYNNEI. Based on the CDR3 plus reference TRBV2 and TRBJ2-2, the full variable domain is EPEVTQTPSHQVTQMGQEVILRCVPISNHLYFYWYRQILGQKVEFLVSFYNNEISEKSEIFDDQFSVERPDGSNFTLKIRSTKLEDSAMYFCASTKETGELFFGEGSRLTVL.

This clone has a single count. The V and J genes are TRBV5-1 and TRBJ2-3; 11 nucleotides match TRBD2. The CDR3 runs 17 residues. The V gene end was trimmed by 1 base and the J gene end by 2 bases; junction bases not matched to a gene: 6. Germline values: CDR1 SGHRS, CDR2 YFSETQ. This CDR3 reads CASSLSRLAGTTDTQYF. CDR3 bases: TGCGCCAGCAGCTTGTCAAGACTAGCGGGGACCACAGATACGCAGTATTTT. The whole variable domain, remainder taken from reference TRBV5-1 and TRBJ2-3, is KAGVTQTPRYLIKTRGQQVTLSCSPISGHRSVSWYQQTPGQGLQFLFEYFSETQRNKGNFPGRFSGRQFSNSRSEMNVSTLELGDSALYLCASSLSRLAGTTDTQYFGPGTRLTVL.

The chain uses TRBV2 and TRBJ1-2, with TRBD1 identical over 12 bases. The V gene end was trimmed by 6 bases and the J gene end by 0 bases; junction bases not matched to a gene: 5. Germline CDR1 and CDR2: SNHLY and FYNNEI. This CDR3 is built from 16 residues. CDR3 nucleotide sequence: TGTGCCAGCAGCGGGACAGGGGGCCCATCTAACTATGGCTACACCTTC. As protein: CASSGTGGPSNYGYTF. Based on the CDR3 plus reference TRBV2 and TRBJ1-2, the full variable domain is EPEVTQTPSHQVTQMGQEVILRCVPISNHLYFYWYRQILGQKVEFLVSFYNNEISEKSEIFDDQFSVERPDGSNFTLKIRSTKLEDSAMYFCASSGTGGPSNYGYTFGSGTRLTVV.

The V call is TRBV4-2, the J call TRBJ2-3; D is perhaps TRBD1 (6 bases). Deletions cut 0 bases from V and 0 bases from J, with 13 bases between. This CDR3 spans 17 amino acids. The germline gives CDR1 LGHNA, CDR2 YNFKEQ. CDR3 DNA: TGTGCCAGCAGCCAAGATTGGCGGCAGGGGAGCACAGATACGCAGTATTTT. Amino acid sequence: CASSQDWRQGSTDTQYF.